These T cell receptor beta chains were read from a single sample in a study of blood T cell dynamics during melanoma immunotherapy. Libraries were prepared by immunoSEQ multiplex PCR; TCRdb keeps only in-frame clonotypes and omits some of them. The sample contains 20,000 to 30,000 clones, around 85% of which appear only once. This sample comprised blood, obtained from a patient treated with checkpoint blockade. The receptors were sampled from a human donor with melanoma. Both conserved end residues are part of each CDR3. Each record gives: D gene, clone size, V gene, J gene, CDR3 DNA, CDR3 protein. The D gene is left open where the match is weak. The listing skips clone size in some rows; elsewhere it reads once, few, many or a size class.

D: -; size: -; V: TRBV2; J: TRBJ2-2; DNA: TGTGCCAGCAGTGGGGCGGGGTCAAACACCGGGGAGCTGTTTTTT; CDR3: CASSGAGSNTGELFF
D: -; size: -; V: TRBV27; J: TRBJ2-1; DNA: TGTGCCAGCAGTTTATTATCCGACCCCTCCTACAATGAGCAGTTCTTC; CDR3: CASSLLSDPSYNEQFF
D: -; size: -; V: TRBV29-1; J: TRBJ2-4; DNA: TGCAGCGTTGATCCCAATCTGGGGGGAGCCAAAAACATTCAGTACTTC; CDR3: CSVDPNLGGAKNIQYF
D: -; size: once; V: TRBV27; J: TRBJ1-2; DNA: TGTGCCAGCGGAGGACGGAACTATGGCTACACCTTC; CDR3: CASGGRNYGYTF
D: -; size: -; V: TRBV6-5; J: TRBJ2-5; DNA: TGTGCCAGCAGGACAGGGAGTCTTCGGGAGCAGTACTTC; CDR3: CASRTGSLREQYF
D: TRBD1; size: -; V: TRBV28; J: TRBJ1-6; DNA: TGTGCCAGCACAGGACAGGGGAATAATTCACCCCTCCACTTT; CDR3: CASTGQGNNSPLHF
D: -; size: -; V: TRBV18; J: TRBJ2-1; DNA: TGTGCCAGCTCACCAAGACGGCACCGCTCCTACAATGAGCAGTTCTTC; CDR3: CASSPRRHRSYNEQFF
D: -; size: -; V: TRBV5-5; J: TRBJ1-2; DNA: TGTGCCAGCAGCTTGAGAGAGACGGGCTATGGCTACACCTTC; CDR3: CASSLRETGYGYTF
D: -; size: -; V: TRBV27; J: TRBJ1-2; DNA: TGTGCCAGCAGTTGGGACCAAACGACGGGCTACACCTTC; CDR3: CASSWDQTTGYTF
D: -; size: -; V: TRBV5-6; J: TRBJ1-4; DNA: TGTGCCAGCAGGGAGACAGGTTCTAATGAAAAACTGTTTTTT; CDR3: CASRETGSNEKLFF
D: -; size: -; V: TRBV10-3; J: TRBJ2-1; DNA: TGTGCCATCAGTGAGTGGAGCTTGGCTCAGAATGAGCAGTTCTTC; CDR3: CAISEWSLAQNEQFF
D: -; size: -; V: TRBV29-1; J: TRBJ2-6; DNA: TGCAGCGTTGAAGGGTATGGAGCCGGGGCCAACGTCCTGACTTTC; CDR3: CSVEGYGAGANVLTF
D: TRBD2; size: -; V: TRBV28; J: TRBJ2-5; DNA: TGTGCCAGCAGTTTAACGGGACTAGCGGGGACTCAAGAGACCCAGTACTTC; CDR3: CASSLTGLAGTQETQYF
D: -; size: -; V: TRBV5-1; J: TRBJ2-2; DNA: TGCGCCAGCAGCTTGAAAAGGGGAAACGGGGAGCTGTTTTTT; CDR3: CASSLKRGNGELFF
D: -; size: -; V: TRBV28; J: TRBJ1-5; DNA: TGTGCCAGCAGCTCTCCGGGTTCCTTCCTGAATCAGCCCCAGCATTTT; CDR3: CASSSPGSFLNQPQHF
D: TRBD2; size: -; V: TRBV13; J: TRBJ2-3; DNA: TGTGCCAGCAGCCCCGGGACTAGCGGATTCACAGATACGCAGTATTTT; CDR3: CASSPGTSGFTDTQYF
D: -; size: large; V: TRBV27; J: TRBJ1-2; DNA: TGTGCCAGCAGTTTACAAGGAGGAAACTATGGCTACACCTTC; CDR3: CASSLQGGNYGYTF
D: -; size: -; V: TRBV12-5; J: TRBJ2-5; DNA: TGTGCTAGTGGTTCGGGACTCTCGGGGCAAGAGACCCAGTACTTC; CDR3: CASGSGLSGQETQYF
D: -; size: -; V: TRBV5-5; J: TRBJ2-5; DNA: TGTGCCAGCAGCTTGGGGGTTCAAGAGACCCAGTACTTC; CDR3: CASSLGVQETQYF
D: -; size: -; V: TRBV18; J: TRBJ2-3; DNA: TGTGCCAGCTCACCGGAACAGGGCCGAGTAACAGATACGCAGTATTTT; CDR3: CASSPEQGRVTDTQYF
D: TRBD2; size: -; V: TRBV7-3; J: TRBJ2-3; DNA: TGTGCCAGCAGCCCTCGACTAGCGGGAGGTCTCGCAGATACGCAGTATTTT; CDR3: CASSPRLAGGLADTQYF
D: -; size: -; V: TRBV2; J: TRBJ2-3; DNA: TGTGCCAGCAGACTCCGACAGGCAGATACGCAGTATTTT; CDR3: CASRLRQADTQYF
D: -; size: -; V: TRBV7-2; J: TRBJ1-6; DNA: TGTGCCAGCAGCCGGGCGCAGGGTGGGGTCTCACCCCTCCACTTT; CDR3: CASSRAQGGVSPLHF
D: -; size: -; V: TRBV5-1; J: TRBJ1-1; DNA: TGCGCCAGCAGACGCCGGGAAGTGAACACTGAAGCTTTCTTT; CDR3: CASRRREVNTEAFF
D: TRBD1; size: -; V: TRBV7-6; J: TRBJ2-7; DNA: TGTGCCAGCAGCTTGGGGGCCGGCTCGGGACAGAGCTCCTACGAGCAGTACTTC; CDR3: CASSLGAGSGQSSYEQYF
D: -; size: -; V: TRBV14; J: TRBJ2-1; DNA: TGTGCCAGCAGCCAAGATTTGGGCAGGATAATCTACAATGAGCAGTTCTTC; CDR3: CASSQDLGRIIYNEQFF
D: -; size: few; V: TRBV27; J: TRBJ1-1; DNA: TGTGCCAGCAGGGAGCCTGGGGGGCGCGACACTGAAGCTTTCTTT; CDR3: CASREPGGRDTEAFF
D: -; size: -; V: TRBV28; J: TRBJ1-2; DNA: TGTGCCAGCTCCGGGGCAGGTTATGGCTACACCTTC; CDR3: CASSGAGYGYTF
D: -; size: -; V: TRBV5-1; J: TRBJ2-7; DNA: TGCGCCAGCAGCTACGAGAGTATCTCCTACGAGCAGTACTTC; CDR3: CASSYESISYEQYF
D: -; size: -; V: TRBV5-1; J: TRBJ2-1; DNA: TGCGCCAGCAATTGGCGGTCCTCCTACAATGAGCAGTTCTTC; CDR3: CASNWRSSYNEQFF
D: TRBD2; size: -; V: TRBV19; J: TRBJ2-7; DNA: TGTGCCAGTAGCCGGACTAGCTCCTACGAGCAGTACTTC; CDR3: CASSRTSSYEQYF
D: -; size: -; V: TRBV6-6; J: TRBJ2-4; DNA: TGTGCCAGCAGTTACGGGGAGGCGGGGAACATTCAGTACTTC; CDR3: CASSYGEAGNIQYF
D: -; size: -; V: TRBV9; J: TRBJ2-1; DNA: TGTGCCAGCAGCGTCGGGACATTGAATGAGCAGTTCTTC; CDR3: CASSVGTLNEQFF
D: -; size: -; V: TRBV5-1; J: TRBJ1-4; DNA: TGCGCCAGCAGCTTGGGGACCGGGACGAGGAATGAAAAACTGTTTTTT; CDR3: CASSLGTGTRNEKLFF
D: -; size: -; V: TRBV7-2; J: TRBJ2-7; DNA: TGTGCCAGCAGCTTAAGGGCAGGGACCTCCTACGAGCAGTACTTC; CDR3: CASSLRAGTSYEQYF
D: -; size: -; V: TRBV7-9; J: TRBJ1-2; DNA: TGTGCCAGCAGCGCCGGACAGCTCACTATTTATGGCTACACCTTC; CDR3: CASSAGQLTIYGYTF